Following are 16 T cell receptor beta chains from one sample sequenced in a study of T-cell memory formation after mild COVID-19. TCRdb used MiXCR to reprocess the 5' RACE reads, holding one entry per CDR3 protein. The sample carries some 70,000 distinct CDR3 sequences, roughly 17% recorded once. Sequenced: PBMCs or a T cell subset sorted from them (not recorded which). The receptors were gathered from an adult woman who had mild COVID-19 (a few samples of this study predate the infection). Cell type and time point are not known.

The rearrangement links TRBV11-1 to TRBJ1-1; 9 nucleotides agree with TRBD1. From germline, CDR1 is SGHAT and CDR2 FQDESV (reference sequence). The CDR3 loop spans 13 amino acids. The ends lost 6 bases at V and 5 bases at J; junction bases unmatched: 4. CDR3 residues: CASRGQGITEAFF. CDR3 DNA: TGTGCCAGCAGGGGACAGGGAATAACTGAAGCTTTCTTT.

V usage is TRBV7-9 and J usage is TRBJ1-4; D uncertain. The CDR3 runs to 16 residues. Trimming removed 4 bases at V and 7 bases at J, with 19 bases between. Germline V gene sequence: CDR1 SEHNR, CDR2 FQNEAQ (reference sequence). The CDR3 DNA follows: TGTGCCAGCAGCTCCAAGACGGGGAAATTTAGTGAAAAACTGTTTTTT. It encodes CASSSKTGKFSEKLFF.

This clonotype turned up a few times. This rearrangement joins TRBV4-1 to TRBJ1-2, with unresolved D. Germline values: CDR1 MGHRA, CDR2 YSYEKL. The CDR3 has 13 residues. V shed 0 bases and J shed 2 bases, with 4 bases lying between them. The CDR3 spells CASSQDDNYGYTF. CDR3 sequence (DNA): TGCGCCAGCAGCCAAGACGACAACTATGGCTACACCTTC.

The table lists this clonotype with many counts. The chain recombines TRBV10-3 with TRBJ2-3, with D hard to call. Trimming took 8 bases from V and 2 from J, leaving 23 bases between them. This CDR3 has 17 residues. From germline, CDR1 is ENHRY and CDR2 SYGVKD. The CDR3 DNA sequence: TGTGCCATCGCGGCTGCGCGGACCCGCGTGTTCACAGATACGCAGTATTTT. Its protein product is CAIAAARTRVFTDTQYF.

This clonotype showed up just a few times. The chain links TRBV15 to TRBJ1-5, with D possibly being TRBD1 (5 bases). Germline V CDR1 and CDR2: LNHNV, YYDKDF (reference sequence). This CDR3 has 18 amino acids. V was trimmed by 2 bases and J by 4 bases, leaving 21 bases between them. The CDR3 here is CATSRWTGPDFSNQPQHF. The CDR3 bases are TGTGCCACCAGCAGATGGACGGGACCTGACTTTAGTAATCAGCCCCAGCATTTT.

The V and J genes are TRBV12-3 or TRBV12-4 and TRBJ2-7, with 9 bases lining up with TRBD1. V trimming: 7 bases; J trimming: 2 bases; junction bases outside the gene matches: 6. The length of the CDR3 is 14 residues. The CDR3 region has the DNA TGTGCCAGCACCTCGGGACAGGGCCCCTACGAGCAGTACTTC. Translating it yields CASTSGQGPYEQYF.

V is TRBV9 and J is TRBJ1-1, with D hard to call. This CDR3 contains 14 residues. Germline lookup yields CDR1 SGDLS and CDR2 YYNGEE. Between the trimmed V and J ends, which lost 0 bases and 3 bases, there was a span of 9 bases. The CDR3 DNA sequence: TGTGCCAGCAGCGTAGAGGACGTCTACACTGAAGCTTTCTTT. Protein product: CASSVEDVYTEAFF.

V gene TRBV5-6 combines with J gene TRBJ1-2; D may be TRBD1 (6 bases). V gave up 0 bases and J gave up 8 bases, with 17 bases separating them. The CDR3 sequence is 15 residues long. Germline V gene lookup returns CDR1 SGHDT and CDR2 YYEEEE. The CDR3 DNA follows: TGTGCCAGCAGCTTGGGGGCAGGTGGGGGGGCCGGCTACACCTTC. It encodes CASSLGAGGGAGYTF.

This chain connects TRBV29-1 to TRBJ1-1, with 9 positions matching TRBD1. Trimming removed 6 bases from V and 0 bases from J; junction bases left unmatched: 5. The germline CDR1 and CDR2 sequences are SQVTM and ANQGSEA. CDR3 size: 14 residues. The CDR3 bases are TGCAGCGTGAACAACAGGGGGCTGAACACTGAAGCTTTCTTT. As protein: CSVNNRGLNTEAFF.

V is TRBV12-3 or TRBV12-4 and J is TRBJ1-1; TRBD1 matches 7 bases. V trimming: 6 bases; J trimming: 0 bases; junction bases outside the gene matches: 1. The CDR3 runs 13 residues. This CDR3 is CASRTGMNTEAFF. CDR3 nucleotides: TGTGCCAGCAGGACAGGGATGAACACTGAAGCTTTCTTT.

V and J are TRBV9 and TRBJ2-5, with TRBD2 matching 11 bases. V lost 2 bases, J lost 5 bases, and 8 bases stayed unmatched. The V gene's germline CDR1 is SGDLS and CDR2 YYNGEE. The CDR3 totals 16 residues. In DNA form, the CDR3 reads TGTGCCAGCAGCGTTACTAGCGGGGGATCTCTGGAGACCCAGTACTTC. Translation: CASSVTSGGSLETQYF.

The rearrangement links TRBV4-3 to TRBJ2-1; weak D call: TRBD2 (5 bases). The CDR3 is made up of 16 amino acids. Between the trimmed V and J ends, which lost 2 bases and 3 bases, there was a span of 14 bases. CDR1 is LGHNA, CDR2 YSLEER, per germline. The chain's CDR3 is CASSQFLAPNYNEQFF. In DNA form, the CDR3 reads TGCGCCAGCAGCCAATTTCTAGCCCCGAACTACAATGAGCAGTTCTTC.

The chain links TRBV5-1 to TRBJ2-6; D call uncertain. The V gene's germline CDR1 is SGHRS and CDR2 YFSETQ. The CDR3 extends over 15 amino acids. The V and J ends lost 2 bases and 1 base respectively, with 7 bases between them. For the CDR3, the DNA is TGCGCCAGCAGCTTTGGGGTGTCTGGGGCCAACGTCCTGACTTTC. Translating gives CASSFGVSGANVLTF.

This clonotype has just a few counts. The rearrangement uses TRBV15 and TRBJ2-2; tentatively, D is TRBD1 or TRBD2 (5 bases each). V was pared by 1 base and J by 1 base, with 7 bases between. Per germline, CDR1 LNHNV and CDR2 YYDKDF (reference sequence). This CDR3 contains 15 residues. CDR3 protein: CATSRVGVNTGELFF. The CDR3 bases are TGTGCCACCAGCAGAGTGGGGGTGAACACCGGGGAGCTGTTTTTT. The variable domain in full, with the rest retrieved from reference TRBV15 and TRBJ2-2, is DAMVIQNPRYQVTQFGKPVTLSCSQTLNHNVMYWYQQKSSQAPKLLFHYYDKDFNNEADTPDNFQSRRPNTSFCFLDIRSPGLGDTAMYLCATSRVGVNTGELFFGEGSRLTVL.

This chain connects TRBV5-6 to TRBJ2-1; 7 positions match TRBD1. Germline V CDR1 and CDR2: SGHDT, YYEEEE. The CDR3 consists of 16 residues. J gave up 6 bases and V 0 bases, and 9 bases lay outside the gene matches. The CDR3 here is CASSLGAGGRFNEQFF. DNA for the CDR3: TGTGCCAGCAGCTTGGGGGCAGGGGGTAGATTCAATGAGCAGTTCTTC.

The CDR3 protein is CASSLSGQGPYEQYF. Here the CDR3 DNA reads TGCGCCAGCAGCTTGTCGGGACAGGGCCCCTACGAGCAGTACTTC. V is TRBV5-1 and J is TRBJ2-7; 9 nucleotides line up with TRBD1. With 1 base clipped from V and 2 bases from J, the junction kept 4 bases outside the gene matches. From germline, CDR1 is SGHRS and CDR2 YFSETQ. This CDR3 has 15 amino acids.